Below, one T cell receptor (beta chain) is given with its context. Assay used: immunoSEQ multiplex PCR; TCRdb lists only in-frame clones, some missing. There are some 420,000 clones in the sample; roughly 90% occur only once, and about 3.6% lies in the top ten. This specimen belongs to a study of Ad26.COV2.S vaccination and SARS-CoV-2 variants. On the study more broadly: Once, or twice with 56 days between doses, Ad26.COV2.S was given intramuscularly.

As to treatment: 15 to 20 received Ad26.COV2.S at low or high dose, single or two shots; about five received placebo; per-sample allocation not given. It was on day 63 after the first vaccine or placebo injection that samples were taken. Vaccination employed an Ad26 vector expressing the Wuhan-strain SARS-CoV-2 spike. V lost 3 bases and J 0 bases, leaving 15 bases between the germline ends. This CDR3 spans 17 amino acids. The V gene's germline CDR1 is KGHSH and CDR2 LQKENI. This rearrangement joins TRBV18 to TRBJ1-5, with no clear D. Here the sequenced sample was peripheral blood, taken in a trial of Ad26.COV2.S vaccine versus placebo. This TCR came from a person between 18 and 65 years old who received the Ad26.COV2.S COVID-19 vaccine or a placebo. In DNA form, the CDR3 reads TGTGCCAGCTCACCCAATTTGGTGAGACATAGCAATCAGCCCCAGCATTTT. Protein product: CASSPNLVRHSNQPQHF.